This TCR beta chain was documented in a study of T cells in tumors after PD-1 blockade. The overall study: A subset received ongoing vismodegib 150 mg daily alongside anti-PD-1 therapy.

With 5 bases removed from V and 0 bases from J, the gap between germline ends came to 6 bases. Germline CDR1 is LGHNT and CDR2 is FRNRAP. The CDR3 contains 13 residues. Using immunoSEQ multiplex PCR, the repertoire was profiled, and TCRdb retains in-frame clones only, with some absent. Here the sample spans tens of thousands of clones, 75% to 85% being singletons. V is TRBV12-5 and J is TRBJ2-3, with a tentative D call TRBD1 (6 bases). The material sequenced was PBMCs, taken before anti-PD-1 treatment. The TCR comes from a human donor with basal cell carcinoma. The CDR3 DNA reads TGTGCTAGTGGTCAGGGGAGCACAGATACGCAGTATTTT. Protein sequence: CASGQGSTDTQYF.